The following is a TCR beta chain sequence with its context. These data belong to a study of T cell changes during pregnancy in multiple sclerosis. This table comes from immunoSEQ multiplex PCR, and its TCRdb copy is limited to in-frame clones, with some not included. The table records 65,000 to 90,000 clones, about nine tenths of them present only once. J was trimmed by 5 bases and V by 0 bases; bases with no gene match: 7. The CDR3 runs 16 residues. Germline lookup yields CDR1 SGHNT and CDR2 YENEEA. The TCR comes from a female donor with multiple sclerosis, enrolled in a pregnancy study. The chain employs TRBV11-3 and TRBJ2-5; 9 nucleotides match TRBD1. Sequenced material: peripheral blood, taken in the second trimester of pregnancy. The CDR3: CASSLDRTGGAETQYF. The CDR3 DNA sequence: TGTGCCAGCAGCTTAGATCGTACAGGGGGCGCCGAGACCCAGTACTTC.